The present entry profiles one TCR beta chain with its context. The data belong to a study of blood T cell repertoires in COVID-19. TCRdb's copy holds only in-frame clones and misses some; the assay was immunoSEQ multiplex PCR. Of 250,000 or so clones listed, about 89% are singletons. Trimming removed 2 bases from V and 6 bases from J; junction bases left unmatched: 2. The CDR3 is 14 amino acids. Germline loops: CDR1 SGDLS, CDR2 YYNGEE. The chain employs TRBV9 and TRBJ1-6; 7 bases are a match to TRBD1. Sequenced: peripheral blood. The TCR originated in a man aged 35-49 years with active or convalescent COVID-19. The CDR3: CASSVWDSNSPLHF. CDR3 DNA: TGTGCCAGCAGCGTCTGGGACAGTAATTCACCCCTCCACTTT.